This TCR beta chain was sequenced in a study of cytomegalovirus exposure and HLA in healthy donors. Background on the study: It was reported in a later analysis that the 90 to 150 validation repertoires used the same platform as the approximately 690 first-cohort repertoires. Notes on the study in general: Rare sequences made up most TCRs, while some public TCRs were found in many donors. Researchers counted some 150 TCR beta chains as cytomegalovirus-associated. One later analysis, an examination of the 100 to 150 validation repertoires, found that first-cohort TCR clusters tended to co-occur in them.

The method was immunoSEQ multiplex PCR; TCRdb's version includes in-frame clones alone and lacks a portion of them. The sample consists of about 250,000 clones, roughly 87% of them appearing once. Regarding this clone: Its matching antigen is unknown.

The V gene's germline CDR1 is SGHAT and CDR2 FQNNGV. The CDR3 has 12 amino acids. V gave up 4 bases and J gave up 8 bases, with 9 bases separating them. The origin of this receptor is a man younger than 35 in good health and CMV-seropositive. The chain recombines TRBV11-2 with TRBJ2-1; D not resolved. Sequencing input: PBMCs. DNA for the CDR3: TGTGCCAGCAGCTCACTTGGGGATGAGCAGTTCTTC. Translation gives CASSSLGDEQFF.